What follows are 21 T cell receptor beta chains derived from one specimen sequenced in a study of T cell repertoires in cytomegalovirus infection (dated by TCRdb to about 2019). Sequencing took place on an Illumina HiSeq 1500. Starting from the raw public reads, TCRdb applied fastp trimming at Q25, assembled clones with MiXCR and retained in-frame beta chains. Each entry merges the rows of one CDR3 protein and shows their most common DNA and genes. The sample includes approximately 170,000 distinct CDR3 sequences, with roughly 14% observed a single time. Roughly 27% of the sample goes to the ten largest clones. What was sequenced was PBMCs. These receptors all come from a human donor in good health (CMV status not recorded). Some clones in this sample may be carry-over from other donors' samples.

The sample holds a few counts of this clonotype. V gene TRBV28 combines with J gene TRBJ2-2, with D possibly matching TRBD2 (5 bases). Germline V gene data show CDR1 as MDHEN and CDR2 as SYDVKM. The V gene lost 7 bases and the J gene lost 0 bases, with 9 bases spanning the gap. The CDR3 has 14 residues. This CDR3 is CASIPGTNTGELFF. The CDR3 DNA reads TGTGCCAGCATTCCCGGGACGAACACCGGGGAGCTGTTTTTT.

As regards this clonotype: A clone one base away is much larger, so this may be a read error. The chain links TRBV12-3 or TRBV12-4 to TRBJ1-6; D uncertain. Trimming stripped 2 bases from V and 12 bases from J, with 14 bases between. The CDR3 runs 14 residues. DNA for the CDR3: TGTGCCAGCAGTTTAAAGGGAGCAGGTTTACCCCTCCACTTT. Encoded protein: CASSLKGAGLPLHF.

The rearrangement uses TRBV5-1 and TRBJ2-3; 7 positions agree with TRBD2. The germline CDR1 and CDR2 sequences are SGHRS and YFSETQ. V shed 4 bases and J 0 bases; nucleotides not matched to a gene: 5. There are 15 residues in the CDR3. The CDR3 region has the DNA TGCGCCAGCAGCACCCTAGCGGCAAGCACAGATACGCAGTATTTT. It yields the protein CASSTLAASTDTQYF.

This clonotype showed up just a few times. This chain links TRBV20-1 with TRBJ2-5; tentatively, D is TRBD1 (6 bases). Trimming removed 1 base at V and 5 bases at J, with 20 bases between. The V gene's germline CDR1 is DFQATT and CDR2 SNEGSKA (reference sequence). The CDR3 loop spans 16 amino acids. CDR3: CSARGVSGDLSETQYF. The CDR3 region has the DNA TGCAGTGCTAGAGGTGTGTCAGGGGATCTGTCGGAGACCCAGTACTTC.

This rearrangement joins TRBV7-9 to TRBJ2-3; 8 nucleotides match TRBD1. Trimming took 5 bases from V and 4 from J; bases not matched to a gene: 11. Per germline, CDR1 SEHNR and CDR2 FQNEAQ (reference sequence). CDR3 size: 16 residues. The DNA of the CDR3 is TGTGCCAGCAGCACCCGGGACAGGCCTAGCGCAGATACGCAGTATTTT. It is translated as CASSTRDRPSADTQYF.

The chain recombines TRBV28 with TRBJ2-5; D remains unclear. The V gene lost 5 bases and the J gene lost 4 bases, with 14 bases spanning the gap. The germline V gene has CDR1 MDHEN and CDR2 SYDVKM. This CDR3 comprises 14 residues. The CDR3: CASSPLRRRETQYF. The CDR3 bases are TGTGCCAGCAGTCCTCTGCGGAGACGAGAGACCCAGTACTTC. The variable domain in full, completed from reference TRBV28 and TRBJ2-5, reads DVKVTQSSRYLVKRTGEKVFLECVQDMDHENMFWYRQDPGLGLRLIYFSYDVKMKEKGDIPEGYSVSREKKERFSLILESASTNQTSMYLCASSPLRRRETQYFGPGTRLLVL.

This clonotype has a handful of counts. The rearrangement uses TRBV19 and TRBJ2-1, with no clear D. The germline CDR1 and CDR2 sequences are LNHDA and SQIVND (reference sequence). Trimming removed 5 bases from V and 8 bases from J, with 16 bases in between. The CDR3 has 14 amino acids. CDR3 region: CASSPRPGRDEQFF. In DNA form, the CDR3 reads TGTGCCAGTAGTCCCCGGCCTGGACGAGATGAGCAGTTCTTC. Variable domain in full (rest from reference TRBV19 and TRBJ2-1): DGGITQSPKYLFRKEGQNVTLSCEQNLNHDAMYWYRQDPGQGLRLIYYSQIVNDFQKGDIAEGYSVSREKKESFPLTVTSAQKNPTAFYLCASSPRPGRDEQFFGPGTRLTVL.

The chain carries TRBV29-1 and TRBJ2-7; 7 bases align to TRBD1. Germline CDR1 is SQVTM and CDR2 is ANQGSEA. The CDR3 sequence is 16 residues long. V trimming: 1 base; J trimming: 0 bases; junction bases outside the gene matches: 9. DNA of the CDR3: TGCAGCGTTGAAGTTCTGACAGGGCCGTTCTCCTACGAGCAGTACTTC. It yields the protein CSVEVLTGPFSYEQYF.

This clonotype has at least ten counts. The chain joins TRBV7-2 to TRBJ1-2; TRBD1 is a possible D gene (5 bases). Germline V CDR1 and CDR2: SGHTA, FQGNSA. There are 13 residues in the CDR3. Trimming shortened V by 2 bases and J by 3 bases, and 7 bases separated the two germline ends. In DNA, the CDR3 is TGTGCCAGCAGCTTACAGGGATACTATGGCTACACCTTC. Translation gives CASSLQGYYGYTF.

The CDR3 region has the DNA TGCAGTGCTAAACCTTTCGGCAGTGACGCCTATGGCTACACCTTC. Its protein is CSAKPFGSDAYGYTF. This chain connects TRBV20-1 to TRBJ1-2; no firm D call. The germline V gene encodes CDR1 DFQATT and CDR2 SNEGSKA (reference sequence). The germline V and J ends were trimmed by 4 bases and 4 bases, with 19 bases remaining between them. The CDR3 has 15 amino acids.

This clonotype was recorded at least ten times. The V gene is TRBV7-9, the J gene TRBJ1-1; 7 nucleotides match TRBD1. CDR3 length: 16 amino acids. Germline CDR1 and CDR2: SEHNR and FQNEAQ (reference sequence). Trimming took 5 bases from V and 0 from J; bases not matched to a gene: 9. Here the CDR3 reads CASSPRDRLMNTEAFF. In nucleotides, the CDR3 is TGTGCCAGCAGCCCGAGGGACAGACTCATGAACACTGAAGCTTTCTTT.

This clonotype was detected a few times. The CDR3 coding sequence is TGCGCCAGCAGCTCCATAACAGGGGGTTTTTATGCCGAGCAGTACTTC. It is translated as CASSSITGGFYAEQYF. This chain connects TRBV5-1 to TRBJ2-7, with TRBD1 identical over 8 bases. The CDR3 has 16 residues. Germline CDR1 and CDR2: SGHRS and YFSETQ. J gave up 6 bases and V 3 bases, and 14 bases lay outside the gene matches.

The table lists this clonotype with a few counts. The chain employs TRBV9 and TRBJ2-7; 12 nucleotides agree with TRBD2. J gave up 1 base and V 3 bases, and 5 bases lay outside the gene matches. Germline V gene sequence: CDR1 SGDLS, CDR2 YYNGEE. CDR3 size: 16 residues. CDR3 region: CASSASGLAGSYEQYF. The DNA for the CDR3 is TGTGCCAGCAGCGCCTCCGGACTAGCGGGATCCTACGAGCAGTACTTC. Together with reference TRBV9 and TRBJ2-7, the CDR3 gives the full variable domain: DSGVTQTPKHLITATGQRVTLRCSPRSGDLSVYWYQQSLDQGLQFLIQYYNGEERAKGNILERFSAQQFPDLHSELNLSSLELGDSALYFCASSASGLAGSYEQYFGPGTRLTVT.

This clonotype was seen at least ten times. V gene TRBV20-1 combines with J gene TRBJ2-3; the D is unclear. From germline, CDR1 is DFQATT and CDR2 SNEGSKA (reference sequence). V was clipped by 8 bases and J by 1 base, with 10 bases between them. This CDR3 is built from 12 residues. The CDR3 region has the DNA TGCAGTTGGCGTTCTGGCACAGATACGCAGTATTTT. This gives the protein CSWRSGTDTQYF.

The chain recombines TRBV28 with TRBJ2-3; D might be TRBD1 (6 bases). Germline V gives CDR1 MDHEN, CDR2 SYDVKM. The ends were cut back, 6 bases at V and 4 bases at J, with 11 bases in the middle. This CDR3 has 13 residues. CDR3 in DNA: TGTGCCAGCAGCACAGGGAGCGCAGATACGCAGTATTTT. Protein: CASSTGSADTQYF.

The table lists this clonotype with many counts. This chain uses TRBV7-9 with TRBJ1-2; 7 bases are shared with TRBD1. The CDR3 consists of 15 residues. The germline V gene encodes CDR1 SEHNR and CDR2 FQNEAQ (reference sequence). The J segment lost 3 bases and the V segment lost 5 bases, leaving 9 bases of the junction unmatched. The CDR3, as DNA: TGTGCCAGCAGCGTAAGACAGGGAGCGGACTATGGCTACACCTTC. Protein product: CASSVRQGADYGYTF.

This clonotype has ten or more counts. This chain's CDR3 is CASSQAGAGGDTQYF. The CDR3 coding sequence is TGCGCCAGCAGCCAAGCGGGGGCAGGGGGGGATACGCAGTATTTT. V usage is TRBV4-1 and J usage is TRBJ2-3; the D gene is possibly TRBD1 (7 bases). Germline V gene sequence: CDR1 MGHRA, CDR2 YSYEKL. V lost 1 base and J 6 bases, leaving 14 bases between the germline ends. The CDR3 has 15 residues.

This clonotype was counted only a few times. V and J are TRBV5-1 and TRBJ1-5; no firm D call. Germline V gene lookup returns CDR1 SGHRS and CDR2 YFSETQ. The CDR3 contains 13 residues. V was shortened by 0 bases and J by 7 bases, with 8 bases between the two germline ends. This chain's CDR3 is CASSLEGRQPQHF. The DNA for the CDR3 is TGCGCCAGCAGCTTGGAGGGCAGACAGCCCCAGCATTTT.

CDR3 nucleotide sequence: TGTGCCAGCAGCTTAGATCAATACTCTGAAGCTTTCTTT. It specifies CASSLDQYSEAFF. The chain joins TRBV11-3 to TRBJ1-1; no reliable D call. The ends were cut back, 0 bases at V and 6 bases at J, with 8 bases in the middle. CDR1 and CDR2 (germline): SGHNT, YENEEA. The CDR3 sequence is 13 residues long.

The chain employs TRBV10-3 and TRBJ2-5, with D tentatively TRBD1 (5 bases). The CDR3 is 13 residues long. The germline gives CDR1 ENHRY, CDR2 SYGVKD. V lost 4 bases and J 4 bases, leaving 10 bases between the germline ends. The CDR3 coding sequence is TGTGCCATCAGTGTAAAGGGGTTAGAGACCCAGTACTTC. Protein: CAISVKGLETQYF.

This clonotype was found a few times. DNA of the CDR3: TGTGCCAGCAGTTATGACCTCTACAATGAGCAGTTCTTC. Translation gives CASSYDLYNEQFF. This rearrangement joins TRBV27 to TRBJ2-1; unclear D gene. Trimming removed 4 bases from V and 3 bases from J, with 7 bases in between. The CDR3 consists of 13 residues. Germline V gives CDR1 MNHEY, CDR2 SMNVEV (reference sequence).